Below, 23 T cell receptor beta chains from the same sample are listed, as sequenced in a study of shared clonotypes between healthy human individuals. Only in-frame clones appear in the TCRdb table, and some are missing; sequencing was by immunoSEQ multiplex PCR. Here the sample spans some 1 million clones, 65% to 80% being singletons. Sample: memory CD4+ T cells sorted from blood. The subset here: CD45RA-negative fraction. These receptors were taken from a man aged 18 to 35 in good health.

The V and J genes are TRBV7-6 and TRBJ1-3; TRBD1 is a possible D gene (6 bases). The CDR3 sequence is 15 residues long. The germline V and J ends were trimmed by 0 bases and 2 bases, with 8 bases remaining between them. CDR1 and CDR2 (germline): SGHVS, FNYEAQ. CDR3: CASSLAQGTGNTIYF. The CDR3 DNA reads TGTGCCAGCAGCTTAGCGCAGGGGACTGGAAACACCATATATTTT. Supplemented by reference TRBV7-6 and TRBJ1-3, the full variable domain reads GAGVSQSPRYKVTKRGQDVALRCDPISGHVSLYWYRQALGQGPEFLTYFNYEAQQDKSGLPNDRFSAERPEGSISTLTIQRTEQRDSAMYRCASSLAQGTGNTIYFGEGSWLTVV.

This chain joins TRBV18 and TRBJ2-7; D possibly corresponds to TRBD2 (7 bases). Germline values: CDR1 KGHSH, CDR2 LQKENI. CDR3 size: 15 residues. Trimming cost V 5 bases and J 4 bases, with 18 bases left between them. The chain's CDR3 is CASSANREGVYEQYF. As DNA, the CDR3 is TGTGCCAGCTCAGCCAACAGGGAGGGTGTGTACGAGCAGTACTTC.

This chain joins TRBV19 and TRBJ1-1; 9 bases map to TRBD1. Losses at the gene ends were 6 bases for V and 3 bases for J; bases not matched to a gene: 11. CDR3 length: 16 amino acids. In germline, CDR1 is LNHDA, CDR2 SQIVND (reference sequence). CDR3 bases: TGTGCCAGTAGAACTGGACAGGGGTTTTGGGACACTGAAGCTTTCTTT. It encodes CASRTGQGFWDTEAFF.

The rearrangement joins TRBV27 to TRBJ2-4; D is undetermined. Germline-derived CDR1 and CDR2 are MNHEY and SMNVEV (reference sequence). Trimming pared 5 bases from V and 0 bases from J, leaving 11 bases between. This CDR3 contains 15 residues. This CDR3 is CASSPQRLAKNIQYF. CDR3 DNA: TGTGCCAGCAGTCCCCAGCGATTAGCCAAAAACATTCAGTACTTC.

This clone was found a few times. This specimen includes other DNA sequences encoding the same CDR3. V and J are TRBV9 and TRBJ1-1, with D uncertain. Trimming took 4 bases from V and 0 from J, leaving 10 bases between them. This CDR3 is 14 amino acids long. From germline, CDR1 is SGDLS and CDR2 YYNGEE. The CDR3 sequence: CASSPSGMNTEAFF. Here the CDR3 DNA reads TGTGCCAGCAGCCCATCGGGGATGAACACTGAAGCTTTCTTT.

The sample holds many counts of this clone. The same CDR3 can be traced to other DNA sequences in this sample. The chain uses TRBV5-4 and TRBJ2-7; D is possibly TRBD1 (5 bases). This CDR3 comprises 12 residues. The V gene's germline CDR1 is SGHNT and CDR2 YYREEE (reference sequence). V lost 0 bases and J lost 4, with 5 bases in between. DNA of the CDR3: TGTGCCAGCAGCTTGGACAGGTACGAGCAGTACTTC. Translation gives CASSLDRYEQYF.

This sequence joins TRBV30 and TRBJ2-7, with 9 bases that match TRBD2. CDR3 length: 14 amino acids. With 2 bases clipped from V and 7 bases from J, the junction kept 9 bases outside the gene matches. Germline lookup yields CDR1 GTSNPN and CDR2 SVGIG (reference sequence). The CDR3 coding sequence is TGTGCCTGGAGTATCTCTAGCGGGGATGGGGAGCAGTACTTC. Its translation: CAWSISSGDGEQYF.

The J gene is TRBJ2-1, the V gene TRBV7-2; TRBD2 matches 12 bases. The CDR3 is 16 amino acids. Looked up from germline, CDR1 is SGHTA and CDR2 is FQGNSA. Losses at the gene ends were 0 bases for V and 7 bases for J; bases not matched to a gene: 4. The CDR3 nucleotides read TGTGCCAGCAGCTTAGCGACTAGCGGGAGCCTAAATGAGCAGTTCTTC. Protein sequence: CASSLATSGSLNEQFF.

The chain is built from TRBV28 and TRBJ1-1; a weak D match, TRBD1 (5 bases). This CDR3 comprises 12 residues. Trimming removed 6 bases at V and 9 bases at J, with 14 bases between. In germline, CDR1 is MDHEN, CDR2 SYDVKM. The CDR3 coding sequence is TGTGCCAGCAGGACCGGGACCCTGAAAGCTTTCTTT. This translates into CASRTGTLKAFF. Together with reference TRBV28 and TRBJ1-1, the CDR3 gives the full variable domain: DVKVTQSSRYLVKRTGEKVFLECVQDMDHENMFWYRQDPGLGLRLIYFSYDVKMKEKGDIPEGYSVSREKKERFSLILESASTNQTSMYLCASRTGTLKAFFGQGTRLTVV.

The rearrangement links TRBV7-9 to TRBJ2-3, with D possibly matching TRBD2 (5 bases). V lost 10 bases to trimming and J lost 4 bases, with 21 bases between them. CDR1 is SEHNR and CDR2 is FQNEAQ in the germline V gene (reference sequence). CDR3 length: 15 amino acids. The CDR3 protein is CAIRVAPNSADTQYF. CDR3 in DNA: TGTGCCATCAGAGTGGCACCCAATAGCGCAGATACGCAGTATTTT.

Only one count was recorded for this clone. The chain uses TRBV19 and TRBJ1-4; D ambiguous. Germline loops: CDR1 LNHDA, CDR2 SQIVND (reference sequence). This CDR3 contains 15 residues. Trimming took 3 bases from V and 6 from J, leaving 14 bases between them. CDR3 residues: CASSIPTLGDEKLFF. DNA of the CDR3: TGTGCCAGTAGTATTCCAACCCTGGGCGATGAAAAACTGTTTTTT.

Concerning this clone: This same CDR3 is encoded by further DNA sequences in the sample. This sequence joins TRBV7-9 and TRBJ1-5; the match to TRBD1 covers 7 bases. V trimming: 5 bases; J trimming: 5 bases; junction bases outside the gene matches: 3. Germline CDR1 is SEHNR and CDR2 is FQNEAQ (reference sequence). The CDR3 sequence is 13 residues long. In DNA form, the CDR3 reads TGTGCCAGCAGCCGCGACAGGGATCAGCCCCAGCATTTT. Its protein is CASSRDRDQPQHF.

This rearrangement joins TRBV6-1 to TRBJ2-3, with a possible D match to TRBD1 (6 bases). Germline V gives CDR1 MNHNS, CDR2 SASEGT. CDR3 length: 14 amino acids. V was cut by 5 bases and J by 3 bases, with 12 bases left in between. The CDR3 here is CASSSQGLTDTQYF. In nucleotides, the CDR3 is TGTGCCAGCAGTTCGCAGGGGTTGACAGATACGCAGTATTTT.

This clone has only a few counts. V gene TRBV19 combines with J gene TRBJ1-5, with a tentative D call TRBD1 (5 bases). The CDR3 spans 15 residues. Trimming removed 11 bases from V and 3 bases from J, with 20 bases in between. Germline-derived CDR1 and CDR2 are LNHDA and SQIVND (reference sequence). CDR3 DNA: TGTGCCTCCAAGGACAAAGGCCCTTACAATCAGCCCCAGCATTTT. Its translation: CASKDKGPYNQPQHF.

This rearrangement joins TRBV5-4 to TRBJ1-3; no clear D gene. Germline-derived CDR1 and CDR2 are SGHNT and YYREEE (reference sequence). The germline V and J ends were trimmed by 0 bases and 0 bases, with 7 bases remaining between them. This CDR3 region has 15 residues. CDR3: CASSLGGVSGNTIYF. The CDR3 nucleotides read TGTGCCAGCAGCTTGGGAGGAGTCTCTGGAAACACCATATATTTT.

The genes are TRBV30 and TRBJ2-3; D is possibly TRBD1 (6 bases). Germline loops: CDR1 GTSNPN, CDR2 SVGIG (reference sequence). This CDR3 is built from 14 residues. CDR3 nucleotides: TGTGTCACAAAACCGGGACAACACACAGATACGCAGTATTTT. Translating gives CVTKPGQHTDTQYF.

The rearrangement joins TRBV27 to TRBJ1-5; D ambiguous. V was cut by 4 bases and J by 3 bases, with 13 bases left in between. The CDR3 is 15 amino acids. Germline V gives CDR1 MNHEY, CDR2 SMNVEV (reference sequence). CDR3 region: CASSSKGRFNQPQHF. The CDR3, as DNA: TGTGCCAGCAGTTCTAAAGGACGGTTCAATCAGCCCCAGCATTTT.

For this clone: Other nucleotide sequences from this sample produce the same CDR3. CDR3 sequence: CASSEGRVETQYF. The CDR3 DNA reads TGTGCCAGCAGTGAAGGGCGGGTTGAGACCCAGTACTTC. The chain uses TRBV2 and TRBJ2-5; D is perhaps TRBD2 (5 bases). This CDR3 is built from 13 residues. Trimming removed 1 base from V and 5 bases from J, with 8 bases in between. Germline lookup yields CDR1 SNHLY and CDR2 FYNNEI.

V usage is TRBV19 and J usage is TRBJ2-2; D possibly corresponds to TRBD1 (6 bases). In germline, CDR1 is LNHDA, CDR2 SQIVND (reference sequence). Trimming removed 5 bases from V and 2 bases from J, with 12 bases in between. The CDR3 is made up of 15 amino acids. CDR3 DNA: TGTGCCAGTAGTCTCTCGACAGGAAACACCGGGGAGCTGTTTTTT. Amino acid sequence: CASSLSTGNTGELFF.

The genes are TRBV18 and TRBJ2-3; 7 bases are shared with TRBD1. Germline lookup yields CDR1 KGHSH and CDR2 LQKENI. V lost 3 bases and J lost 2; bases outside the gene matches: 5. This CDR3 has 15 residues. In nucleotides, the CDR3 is TGTGCCAGCTCACCGACCGGGACAGACACAGATACGCAGTATTTT. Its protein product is CASSPTGTDTDTQYF.

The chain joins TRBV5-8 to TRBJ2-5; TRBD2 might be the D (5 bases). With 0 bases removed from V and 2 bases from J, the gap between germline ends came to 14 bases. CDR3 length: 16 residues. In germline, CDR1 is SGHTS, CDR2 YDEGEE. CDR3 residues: CASSLALGVVQETQYF. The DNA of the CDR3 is TGTGCCAGCAGCTTGGCCCTCGGGGTGGTTCAAGAGACCCAGTACTTC.

The CDR3 DNA reads as TGTGCCAGCAGTACCACCATCTACACCGGGGAGCTGTTTTTT. Its translation is CASSTTIYTGELFF. The chain carries TRBV6-6 and TRBJ2-2, with unresolved D. Germline CDR1 reads MNHNY; CDR2 reads SVGAGI (reference sequence). The CDR3 totals 14 residues. Trimming pared 5 bases from V and 3 bases from J, leaving 10 bases between.

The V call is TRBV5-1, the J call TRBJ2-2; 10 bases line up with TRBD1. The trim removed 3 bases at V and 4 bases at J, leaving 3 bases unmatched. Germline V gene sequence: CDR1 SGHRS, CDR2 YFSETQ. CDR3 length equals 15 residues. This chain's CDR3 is CASSSRDRGTGELFF. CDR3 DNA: TGCGCCAGCAGCTCCCGGGACAGGGGCACCGGGGAGCTGTTTTTT.